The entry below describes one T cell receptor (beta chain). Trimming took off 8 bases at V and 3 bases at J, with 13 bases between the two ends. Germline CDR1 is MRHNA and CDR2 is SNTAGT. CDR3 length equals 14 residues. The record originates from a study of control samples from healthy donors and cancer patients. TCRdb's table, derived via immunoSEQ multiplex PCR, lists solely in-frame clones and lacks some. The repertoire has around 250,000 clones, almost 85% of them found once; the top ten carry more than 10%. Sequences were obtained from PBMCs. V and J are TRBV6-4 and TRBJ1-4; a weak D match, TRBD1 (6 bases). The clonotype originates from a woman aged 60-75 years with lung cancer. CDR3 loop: CASLTGSANEKLFF. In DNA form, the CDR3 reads TGTGCCAGCCTAACAGGGTCAGCTAATGAAAAACTGTTTTTT.